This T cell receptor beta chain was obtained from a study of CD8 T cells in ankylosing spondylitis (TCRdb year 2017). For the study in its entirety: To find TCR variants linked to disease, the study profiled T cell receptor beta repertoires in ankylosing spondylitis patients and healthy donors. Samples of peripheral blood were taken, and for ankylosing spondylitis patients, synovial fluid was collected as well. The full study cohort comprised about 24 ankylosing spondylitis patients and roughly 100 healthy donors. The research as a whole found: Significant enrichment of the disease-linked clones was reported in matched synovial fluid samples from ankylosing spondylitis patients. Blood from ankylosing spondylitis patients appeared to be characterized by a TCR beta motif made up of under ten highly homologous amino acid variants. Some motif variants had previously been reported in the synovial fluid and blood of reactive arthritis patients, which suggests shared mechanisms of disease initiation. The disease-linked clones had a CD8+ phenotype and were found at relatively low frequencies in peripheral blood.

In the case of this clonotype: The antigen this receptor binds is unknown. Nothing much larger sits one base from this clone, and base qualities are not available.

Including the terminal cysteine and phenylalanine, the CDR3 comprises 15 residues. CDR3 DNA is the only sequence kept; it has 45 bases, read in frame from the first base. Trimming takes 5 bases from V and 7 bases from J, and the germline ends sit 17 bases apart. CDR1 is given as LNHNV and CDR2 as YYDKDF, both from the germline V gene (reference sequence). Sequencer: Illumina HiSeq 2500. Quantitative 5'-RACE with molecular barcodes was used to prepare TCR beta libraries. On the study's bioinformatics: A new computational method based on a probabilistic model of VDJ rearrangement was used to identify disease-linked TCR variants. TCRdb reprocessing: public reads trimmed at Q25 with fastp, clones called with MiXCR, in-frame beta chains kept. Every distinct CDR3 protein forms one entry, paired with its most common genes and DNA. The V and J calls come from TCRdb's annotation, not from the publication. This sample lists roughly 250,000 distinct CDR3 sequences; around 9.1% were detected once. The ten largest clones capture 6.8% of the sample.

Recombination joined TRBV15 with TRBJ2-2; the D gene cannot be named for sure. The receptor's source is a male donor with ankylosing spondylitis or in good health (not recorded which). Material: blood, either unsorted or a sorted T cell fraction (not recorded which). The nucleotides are TGTGCCACCAGCGCCCCCCGGGCCCGGAGCGGGGAGCTGTTTTTT. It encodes CATSAPRARSGELFF.